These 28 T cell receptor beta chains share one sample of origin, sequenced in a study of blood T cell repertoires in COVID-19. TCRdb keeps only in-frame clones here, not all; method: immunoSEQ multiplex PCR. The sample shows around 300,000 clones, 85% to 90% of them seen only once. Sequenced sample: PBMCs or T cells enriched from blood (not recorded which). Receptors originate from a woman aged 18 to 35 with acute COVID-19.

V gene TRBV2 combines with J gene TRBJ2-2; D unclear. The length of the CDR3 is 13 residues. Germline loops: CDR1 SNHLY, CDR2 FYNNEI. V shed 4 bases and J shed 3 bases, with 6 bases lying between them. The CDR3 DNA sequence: TGTGCCAGCAGTGTTCTGTACACCGGGGAGCTGTTTTTT. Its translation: CASSVLYTGELFF.

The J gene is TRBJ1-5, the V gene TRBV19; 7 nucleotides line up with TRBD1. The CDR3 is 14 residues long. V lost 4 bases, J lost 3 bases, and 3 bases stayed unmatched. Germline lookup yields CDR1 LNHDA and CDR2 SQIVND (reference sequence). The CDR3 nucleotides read TGTGCCAGTAGTAACACAGGGGACAATCAGCCCCAGCATTTT. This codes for CASSNTGDNQPQHF. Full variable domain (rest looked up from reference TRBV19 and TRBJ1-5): DGGITQSPKYLFRKEGQNVTLSCEQNLNHDAMYWYRQDPGQGLRLIYYSQIVNDFQKGDIAEGYSVSREKKESFPLTVTSAQKNPTAFYLCASSNTGDNQPQHFGDGTRLSIL.

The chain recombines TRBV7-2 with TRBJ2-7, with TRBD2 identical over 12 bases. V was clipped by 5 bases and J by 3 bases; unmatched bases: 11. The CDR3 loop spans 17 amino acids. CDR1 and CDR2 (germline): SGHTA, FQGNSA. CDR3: CASSPRTSGTSYYEQYF. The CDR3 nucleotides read TGTGCCAGCAGCCCTCGGACTAGCGGGACGTCGTACTACGAGCAGTACTTC.

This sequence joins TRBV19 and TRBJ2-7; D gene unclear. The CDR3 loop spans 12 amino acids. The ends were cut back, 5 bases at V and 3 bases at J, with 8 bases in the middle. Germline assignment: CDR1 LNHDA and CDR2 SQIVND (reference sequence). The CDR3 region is CASSPKNYEQYF. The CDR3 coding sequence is TGTGCCAGTAGTCCTAAGAACTACGAGCAGTACTTC. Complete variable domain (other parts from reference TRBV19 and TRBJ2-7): DGGITQSPKYLFRKEGQNVTLSCEQNLNHDAMYWYRQDPGQGLRLIYYSQIVNDFQKGDIAEGYSVSREKKESFPLTVTSAQKNPTAFYLCASSPKNYEQYFGPGTRLTVT.

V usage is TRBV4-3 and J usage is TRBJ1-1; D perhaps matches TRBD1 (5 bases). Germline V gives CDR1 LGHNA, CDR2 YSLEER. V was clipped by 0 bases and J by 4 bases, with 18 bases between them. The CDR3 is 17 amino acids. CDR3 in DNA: TGCGCCAGCAGCCAAGATAGAGATCCAGGGATGGGCACTGAAGCTTTCTTT. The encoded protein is CASSQDRDPGMGTEAFF.

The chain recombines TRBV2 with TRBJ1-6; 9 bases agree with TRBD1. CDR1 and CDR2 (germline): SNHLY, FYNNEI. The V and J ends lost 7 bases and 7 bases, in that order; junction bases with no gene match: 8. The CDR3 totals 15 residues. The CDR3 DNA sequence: TGTGCCAGCACCCCGGACAGGGGTTTAAATTCACCCCTCCACTTT. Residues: CASTPDRGLNSPLHF.

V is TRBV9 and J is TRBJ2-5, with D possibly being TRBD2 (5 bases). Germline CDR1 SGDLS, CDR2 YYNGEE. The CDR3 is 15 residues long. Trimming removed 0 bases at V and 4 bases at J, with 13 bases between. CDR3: CASSVGLANRETQYF. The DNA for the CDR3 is TGTGCCAGCAGCGTAGGGTTAGCGAATAGAGAGACCCAGTACTTC.

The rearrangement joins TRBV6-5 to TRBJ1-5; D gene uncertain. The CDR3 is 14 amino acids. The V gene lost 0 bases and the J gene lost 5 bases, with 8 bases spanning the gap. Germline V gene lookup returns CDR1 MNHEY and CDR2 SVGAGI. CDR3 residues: CASSYSGGHQPQHF. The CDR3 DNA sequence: TGTGCCAGCAGTTACTCAGGAGGACATCAGCCCCAGCATTTT.

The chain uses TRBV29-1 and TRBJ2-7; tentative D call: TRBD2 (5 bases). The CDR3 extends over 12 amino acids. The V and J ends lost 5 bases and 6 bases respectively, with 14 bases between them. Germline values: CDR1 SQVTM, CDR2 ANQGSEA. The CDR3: CSVSSGIGEQYF. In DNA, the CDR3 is TGCAGCGTTTCGTCGGGGATTGGCGAGCAGTACTTC.

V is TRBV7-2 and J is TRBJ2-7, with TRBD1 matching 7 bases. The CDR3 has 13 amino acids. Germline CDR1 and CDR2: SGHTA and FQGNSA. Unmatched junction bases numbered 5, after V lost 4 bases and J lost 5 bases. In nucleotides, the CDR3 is TGTGCCAGCAGCTCAAGACAGGGAGACGAGCAGTACTTC. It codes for CASSSRQGDEQYF.

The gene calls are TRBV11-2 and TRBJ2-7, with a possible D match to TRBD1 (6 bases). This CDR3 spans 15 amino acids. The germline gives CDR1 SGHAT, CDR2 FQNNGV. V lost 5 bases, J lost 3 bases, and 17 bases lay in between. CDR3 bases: TGTGCCAGCAGCCAGGGGCCTGCGGGTGGCTACGAGCAGTACTTC. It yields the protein CASSQGPAGGYEQYF.

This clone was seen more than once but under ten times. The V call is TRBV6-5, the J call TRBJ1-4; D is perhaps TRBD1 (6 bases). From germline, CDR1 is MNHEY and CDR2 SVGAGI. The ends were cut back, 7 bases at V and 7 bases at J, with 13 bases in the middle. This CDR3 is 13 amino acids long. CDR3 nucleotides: TGTGCCAGCACCCAGAGGGGGAGTGAAAAACTGTTTTTT. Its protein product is CASTQRGSEKLFF.

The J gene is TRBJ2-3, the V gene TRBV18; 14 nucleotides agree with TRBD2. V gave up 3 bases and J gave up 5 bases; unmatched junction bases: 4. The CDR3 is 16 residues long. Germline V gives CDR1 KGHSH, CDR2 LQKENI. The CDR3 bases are TGTGCCAGCTCACCCGGGACTAGCGGGAGAGTAGATACGCAGTATTTT. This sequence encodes CASSPGTSGRVDTQYF. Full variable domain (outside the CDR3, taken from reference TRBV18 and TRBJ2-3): NAGVMQNPRHLVRRRGQEARLRCSPMKGHSHVYWYRQLPEEGLKFMVYLQKENIIDESGMPKERFSAEFPKEGPSILRIQQVVRGDSAAYFCASSPGTSGRVDTQYFGPGTRLTVL.

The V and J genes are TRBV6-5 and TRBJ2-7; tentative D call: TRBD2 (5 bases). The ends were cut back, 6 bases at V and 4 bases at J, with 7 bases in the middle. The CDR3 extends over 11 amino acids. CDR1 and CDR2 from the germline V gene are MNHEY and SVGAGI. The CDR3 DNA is TGTGCCAGCAGGGACTTTTACGAGCAGTACTTC. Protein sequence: CASRDFYEQYF.

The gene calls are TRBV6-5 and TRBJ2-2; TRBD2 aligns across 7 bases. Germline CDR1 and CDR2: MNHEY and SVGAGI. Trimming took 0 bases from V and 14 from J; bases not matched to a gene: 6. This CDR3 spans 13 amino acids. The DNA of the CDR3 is TGTGCCAGCAGTTACTCGAGGGGAGCGGGACTGTTTTTT. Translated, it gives CASSYSRGAGLFF.

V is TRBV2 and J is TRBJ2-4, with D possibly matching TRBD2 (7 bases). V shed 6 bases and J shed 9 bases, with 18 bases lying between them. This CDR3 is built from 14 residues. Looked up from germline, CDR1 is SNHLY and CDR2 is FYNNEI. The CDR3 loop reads CASRGGQGGSIQYF. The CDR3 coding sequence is TGTGCCAGCAGGGGGGGGCAGGGCGGATCCATTCAGTACTTC.

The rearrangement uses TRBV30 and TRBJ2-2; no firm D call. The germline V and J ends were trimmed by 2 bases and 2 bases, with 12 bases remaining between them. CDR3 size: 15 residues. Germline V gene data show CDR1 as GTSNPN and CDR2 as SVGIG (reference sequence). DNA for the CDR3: TGTGCCTGGAGTCCCACCGGGTTCAACACCGGGGAGCTGTTTTTT. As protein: CAWSPTGFNTGELFF.

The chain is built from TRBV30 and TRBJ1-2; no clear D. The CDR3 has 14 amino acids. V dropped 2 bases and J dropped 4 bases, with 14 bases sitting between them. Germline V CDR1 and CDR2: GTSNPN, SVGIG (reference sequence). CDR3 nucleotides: TGTGCCTGGAGTTTGCGGGGTCACGGCTATGGCTACACCTTC. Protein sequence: CAWSLRGHGYGYTF.

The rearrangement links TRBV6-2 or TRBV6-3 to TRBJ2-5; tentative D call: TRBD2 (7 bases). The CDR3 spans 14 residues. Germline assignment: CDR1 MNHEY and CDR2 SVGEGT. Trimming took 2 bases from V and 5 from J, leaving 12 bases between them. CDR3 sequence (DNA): TGTGCCAGCAGTTACGGGGGCGGGAGTGAGACCCAGTACTTC. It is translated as CASSYGGGSETQYF.

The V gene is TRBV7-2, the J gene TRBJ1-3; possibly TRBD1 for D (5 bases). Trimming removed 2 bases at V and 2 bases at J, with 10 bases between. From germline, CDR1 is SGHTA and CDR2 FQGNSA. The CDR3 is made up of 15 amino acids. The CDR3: CASSLMSRAGNTIYF. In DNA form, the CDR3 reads TGTGCCAGCAGCTTAATGTCCAGGGCTGGAAACACCATATATTTT.

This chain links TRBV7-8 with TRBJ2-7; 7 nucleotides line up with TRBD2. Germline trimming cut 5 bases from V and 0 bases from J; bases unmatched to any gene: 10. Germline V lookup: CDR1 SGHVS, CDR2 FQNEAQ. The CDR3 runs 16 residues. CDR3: CASSPGTTSSSYEQYF. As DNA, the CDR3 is TGTGCCAGCAGCCCCGGGACTACCTCGAGCTCCTACGAGCAGTACTTC.

Here the CDR3 DNA reads TGTGCCACCAGCAGGAGCCTTTCCTACGAGCAGTACTTC. This translates into CATSRSLSYEQYF. The V call is TRBV15, the J call TRBJ2-7; D gene ambiguous. The CDR3 is made up of 13 amino acids. With 3 bases removed from V and 1 base from J, the gap between germline ends came to 7 bases. CDR1 and CDR2 from the germline V gene are LNHNV and YYDKDF (reference sequence). Variable domain in full (rest from reference TRBV15 and TRBJ2-7): DAMVIQNPRYQVTQFGKPVTLSCSQTLNHNVMYWYQQKSSQAPKLLFHYYDKDFNNEADTPDNFQSRRPNTSFCFLDIRSPGLGDTAMYLCATSRSLSYEQYFGPGTRLTVT.

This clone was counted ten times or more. The CDR3 nucleotides are TGCAGCGTTGTCCCAGCGGAAAGCTCCTACGAGCAGTACTTC. Amino acid sequence: CSVVPAESSYEQYF. The gene calls are TRBV29-1 and TRBJ2-7; the D gene is possibly TRBD2 (5 bases). The CDR3 covers 14 residues. Per germline, CDR1 SQVTM and CDR2 ANQGSEA. The V gene lost 4 bases and the J gene lost 0 bases, with 13 bases spanning the gap.

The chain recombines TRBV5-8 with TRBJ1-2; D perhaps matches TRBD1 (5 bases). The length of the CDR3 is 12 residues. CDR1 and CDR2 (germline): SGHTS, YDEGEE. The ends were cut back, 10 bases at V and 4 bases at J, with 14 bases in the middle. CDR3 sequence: CAFGQGFYGYTF. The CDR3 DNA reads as TGTGCCTTCGGTCAGGGATTCTATGGCTACACCTTC.

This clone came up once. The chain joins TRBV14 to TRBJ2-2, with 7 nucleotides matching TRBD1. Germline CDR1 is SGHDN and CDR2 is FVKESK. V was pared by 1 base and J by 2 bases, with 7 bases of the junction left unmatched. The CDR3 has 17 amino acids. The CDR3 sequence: CASSQVMGQINTGELFF. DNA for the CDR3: TGTGCCAGCAGCCAAGTTATGGGACAGATAAACACCGGGGAGCTGTTTTTT.

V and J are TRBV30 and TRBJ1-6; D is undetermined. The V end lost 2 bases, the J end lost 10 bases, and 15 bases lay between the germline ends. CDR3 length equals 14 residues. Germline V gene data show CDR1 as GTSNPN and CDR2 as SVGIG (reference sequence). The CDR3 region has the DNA TGTGCCTGGAGTTACAATTTTCTTGGCTCACCCCTCCACTTT. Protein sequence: CAWSYNFLGSPLHF.

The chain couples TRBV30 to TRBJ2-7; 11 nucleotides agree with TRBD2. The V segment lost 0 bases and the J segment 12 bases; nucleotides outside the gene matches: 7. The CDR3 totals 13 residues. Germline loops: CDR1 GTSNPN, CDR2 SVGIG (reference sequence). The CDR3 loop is CAWSVSTSGRRYF. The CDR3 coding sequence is TGTGCCTGGAGTGTAAGTACTAGCGGGAGAAGGTACTTC.

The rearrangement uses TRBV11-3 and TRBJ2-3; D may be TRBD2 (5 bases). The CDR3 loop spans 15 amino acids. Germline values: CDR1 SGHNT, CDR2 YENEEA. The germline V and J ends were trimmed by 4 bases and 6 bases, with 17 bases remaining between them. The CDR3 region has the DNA TGTGCCAGCAGCTCCAATGACCACCCGGGGGATACGCAGTATTTT. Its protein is CASSSNDHPGDTQYF.